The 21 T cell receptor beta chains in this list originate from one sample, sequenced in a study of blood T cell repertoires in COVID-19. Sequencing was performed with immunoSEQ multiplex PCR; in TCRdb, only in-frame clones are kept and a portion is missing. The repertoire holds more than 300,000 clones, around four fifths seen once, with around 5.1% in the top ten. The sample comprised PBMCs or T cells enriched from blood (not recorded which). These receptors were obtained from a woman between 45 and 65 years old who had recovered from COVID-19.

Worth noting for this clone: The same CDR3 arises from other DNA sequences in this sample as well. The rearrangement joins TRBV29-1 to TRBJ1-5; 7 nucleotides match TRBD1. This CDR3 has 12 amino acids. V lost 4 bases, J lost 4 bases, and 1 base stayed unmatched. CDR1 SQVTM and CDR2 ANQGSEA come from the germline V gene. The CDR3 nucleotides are TGCAGCGTTGGACAGGGTAATCAGCCCCAGCATTTT. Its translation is CSVGQGNQPQHF.

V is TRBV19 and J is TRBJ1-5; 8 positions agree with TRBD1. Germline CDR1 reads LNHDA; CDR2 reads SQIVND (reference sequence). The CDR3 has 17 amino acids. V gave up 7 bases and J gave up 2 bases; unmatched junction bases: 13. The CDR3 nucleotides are TGTGCCAGTATTGACTCAGGGGGCCTTTCTGGCAATCAGCCCCAGCATTTT. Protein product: CASIDSGGLSGNQPQHF.

CDR3 nucleotide sequence: TGTGCCAGCAGCTTGGGCCGACTAGGTGGCTACGAGCAGTACTTC. The encoded protein is CASSLGRLGGYEQYF. The rearrangement links TRBV5-4 to TRBJ2-7, with D tentatively TRBD2 (6 bases). The CDR3 covers 15 residues. Trimming removed 0 bases from V and 3 bases from J, with 13 bases in between. In germline, CDR1 is SGHNT, CDR2 YYREEE (reference sequence).

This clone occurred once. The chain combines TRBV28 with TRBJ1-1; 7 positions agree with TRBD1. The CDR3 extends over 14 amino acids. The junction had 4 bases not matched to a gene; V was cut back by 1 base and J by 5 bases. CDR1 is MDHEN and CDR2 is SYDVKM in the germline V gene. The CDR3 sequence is CASSLSAQGTEAFF. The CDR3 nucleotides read TGTGCCAGCAGTTTATCCGCACAGGGGACTGAAGCTTTCTTT.

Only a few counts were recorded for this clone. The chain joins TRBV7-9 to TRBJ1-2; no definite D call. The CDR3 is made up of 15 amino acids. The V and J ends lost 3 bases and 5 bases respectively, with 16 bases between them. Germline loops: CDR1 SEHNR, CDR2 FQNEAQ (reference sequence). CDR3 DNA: TGTGCCAGCAGCTTCCCATCCTCCTACAGATATGGCTACACCTTC. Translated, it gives CASSFPSSYRYGYTF.

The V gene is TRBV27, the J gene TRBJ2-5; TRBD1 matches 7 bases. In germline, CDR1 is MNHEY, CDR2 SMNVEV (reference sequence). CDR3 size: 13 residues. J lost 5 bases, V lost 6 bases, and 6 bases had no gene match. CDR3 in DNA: TGTGCCAGCAGAAAGGGGGCCGGGGAGACCCAGTACTTC. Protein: CASRKGAGETQYF.

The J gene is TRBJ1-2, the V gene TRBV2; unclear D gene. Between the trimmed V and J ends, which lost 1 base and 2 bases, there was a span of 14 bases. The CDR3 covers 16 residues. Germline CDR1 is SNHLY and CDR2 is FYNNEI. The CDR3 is CASSEGPQNTNYGYTF. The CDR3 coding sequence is TGTGCCAGCAGTGAAGGGCCCCAAAATACGAACTATGGCTACACCTTC.

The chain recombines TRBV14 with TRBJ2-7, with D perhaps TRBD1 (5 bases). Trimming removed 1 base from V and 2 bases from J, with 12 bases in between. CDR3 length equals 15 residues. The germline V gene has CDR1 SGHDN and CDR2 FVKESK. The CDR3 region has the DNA TGTGCCAGCAGCCAAGGGGGCGGCCCTCCCTACGAGCAGTACTTC. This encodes CASSQGGGPPYEQYF. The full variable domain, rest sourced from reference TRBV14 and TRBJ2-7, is EAGVTQFPSHSVIEKGQTVTLRCDPISGHDNLYWYRRVMGKEIKFLLHFVKESKQDESGMPNNRFLAERTGGTYSTLKVQPAELEDSGVYFCASSQGGGPPYEQYFGPGTRLTVT.

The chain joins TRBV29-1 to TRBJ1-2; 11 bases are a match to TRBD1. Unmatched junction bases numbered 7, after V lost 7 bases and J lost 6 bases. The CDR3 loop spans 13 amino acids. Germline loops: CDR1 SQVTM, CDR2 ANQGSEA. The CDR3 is CSEWGQGVDGYTF. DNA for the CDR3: TGCAGCGAGTGGGGACAGGGGGTAGATGGCTACACCTTC.

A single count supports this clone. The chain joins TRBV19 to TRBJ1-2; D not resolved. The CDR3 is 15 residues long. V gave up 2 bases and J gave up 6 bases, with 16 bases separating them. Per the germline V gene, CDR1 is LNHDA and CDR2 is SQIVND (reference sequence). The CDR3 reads CASSIPTPGRDGYTF. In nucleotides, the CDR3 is TGTGCCAGTAGTATACCAACCCCCGGTCGCGATGGCTACACCTTC. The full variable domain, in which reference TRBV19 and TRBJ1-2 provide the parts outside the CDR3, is DGGITQSPKYLFRKEGQNVTLSCEQNLNHDAMYWYRQDPGQGLRLIYYSQIVNDFQKGDIAEGYSVSREKKESFPLTVTSAQKNPTAFYLCASSIPTPGRDGYTFGSGTRLTVV.

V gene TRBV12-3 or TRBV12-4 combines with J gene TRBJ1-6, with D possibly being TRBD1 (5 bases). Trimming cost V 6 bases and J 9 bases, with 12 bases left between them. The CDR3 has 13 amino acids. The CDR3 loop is CASRVGGGSPLHF. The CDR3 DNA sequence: TGTGCCAGCAGAGTTGGGGGGGGTTCACCCCTCCACTTT.

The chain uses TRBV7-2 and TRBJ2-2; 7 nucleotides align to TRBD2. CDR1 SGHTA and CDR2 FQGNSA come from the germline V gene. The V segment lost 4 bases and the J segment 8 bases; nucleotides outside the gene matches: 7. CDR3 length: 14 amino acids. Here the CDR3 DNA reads TGTGCCAGCAGCTCTGGTGGTAGCGGGGGGGAGCTGTTTTTT. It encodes CASSSGGSGGELFF. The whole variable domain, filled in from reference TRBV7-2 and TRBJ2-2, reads GAGVSQSPSNKVTEKGKDVELRCDPISGHTALYWYRQSLGQGLEFLIYFQGNSAPDKSGLPSDRFSAERTGGSVSTLTIQRTQQEDSAVYLCASSSGGSGGELFFGEGSRLTVL.

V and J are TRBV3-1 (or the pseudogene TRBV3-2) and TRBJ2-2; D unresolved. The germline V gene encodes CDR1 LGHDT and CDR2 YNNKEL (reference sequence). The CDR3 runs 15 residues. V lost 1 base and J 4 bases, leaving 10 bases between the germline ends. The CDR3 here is CASSQVFPSTGELFF. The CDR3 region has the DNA TGTGCCAGCAGCCAAGTTTTCCCCTCCACCGGGGAGCTGTTTTTT.

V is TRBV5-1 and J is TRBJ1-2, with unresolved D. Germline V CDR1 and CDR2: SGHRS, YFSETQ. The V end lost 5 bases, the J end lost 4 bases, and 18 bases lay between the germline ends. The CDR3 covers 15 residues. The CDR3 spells CASRLNTEPTYGYTF. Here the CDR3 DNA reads TGCGCCAGCAGGTTGAACACAGAACCTACCTATGGCTACACCTTC.

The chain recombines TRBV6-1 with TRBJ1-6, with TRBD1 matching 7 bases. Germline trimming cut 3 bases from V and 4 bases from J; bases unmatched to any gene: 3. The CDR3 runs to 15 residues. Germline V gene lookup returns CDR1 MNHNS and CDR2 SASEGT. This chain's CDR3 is CASSDRGQYNSPLHF. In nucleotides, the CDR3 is TGTGCCAGCAGTGATAGGGGACAGTATAATTCACCCCTCCACTTT.

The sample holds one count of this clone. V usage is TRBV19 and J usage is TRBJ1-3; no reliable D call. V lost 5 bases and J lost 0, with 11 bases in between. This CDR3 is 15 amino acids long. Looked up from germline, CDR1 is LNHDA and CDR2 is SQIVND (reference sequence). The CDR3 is CASSRGSSSGNTIYF. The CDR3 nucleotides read TGTGCCAGTAGTCGCGGCAGTAGCTCTGGAAACACCATATATTTT.

The CDR3 reads CASSLRTSNLVGQYF. The CDR3 DNA sequence: TGTGCCAGCAGCCTGCGGACTAGCAACCTCGTGGGCCAGTACTTC. This chain connects TRBV13 to TRBJ2-5; 8 positions agree with TRBD2. Unmatched junction bases numbered 15, after V lost 5 bases and J lost 10 bases. The germline gives CDR1 PRHDT, CDR2 FYEKMQ (reference sequence). The CDR3 sequence is 15 residues long.

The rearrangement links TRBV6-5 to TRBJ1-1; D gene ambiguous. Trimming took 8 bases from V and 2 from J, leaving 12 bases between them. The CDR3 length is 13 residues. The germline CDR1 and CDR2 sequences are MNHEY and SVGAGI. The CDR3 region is CASHSGYNTEAFF. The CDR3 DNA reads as TGTGCCAGCCACTCAGGATACAACACTGAAGCTTTCTTT.

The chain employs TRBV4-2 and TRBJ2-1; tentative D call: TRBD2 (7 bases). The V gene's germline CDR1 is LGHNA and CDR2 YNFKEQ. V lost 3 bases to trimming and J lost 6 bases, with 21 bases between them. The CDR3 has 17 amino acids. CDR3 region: CASSQGGAFEGSNEQFF. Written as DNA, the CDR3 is TGTGCCAGCAGCCAGGGGGGGGCCTTCGAGGGGTCCAATGAGCAGTTCTTC.

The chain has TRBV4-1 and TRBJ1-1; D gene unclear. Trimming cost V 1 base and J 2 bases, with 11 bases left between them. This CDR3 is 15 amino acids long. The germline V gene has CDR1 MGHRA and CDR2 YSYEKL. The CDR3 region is CASSQGMGSNTEAFF. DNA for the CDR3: TGCGCCAGCAGCCAAGGCATGGGGAGCAACACTGAAGCTTTCTTT.

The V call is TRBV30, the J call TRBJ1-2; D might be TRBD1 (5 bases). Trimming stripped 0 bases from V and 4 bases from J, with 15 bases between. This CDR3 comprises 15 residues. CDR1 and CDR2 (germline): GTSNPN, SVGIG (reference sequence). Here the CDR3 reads CAWSVPWGHGYGYTF. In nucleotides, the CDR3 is TGTGCCTGGAGTGTGCCCTGGGGCCATGGCTATGGCTACACCTTC.